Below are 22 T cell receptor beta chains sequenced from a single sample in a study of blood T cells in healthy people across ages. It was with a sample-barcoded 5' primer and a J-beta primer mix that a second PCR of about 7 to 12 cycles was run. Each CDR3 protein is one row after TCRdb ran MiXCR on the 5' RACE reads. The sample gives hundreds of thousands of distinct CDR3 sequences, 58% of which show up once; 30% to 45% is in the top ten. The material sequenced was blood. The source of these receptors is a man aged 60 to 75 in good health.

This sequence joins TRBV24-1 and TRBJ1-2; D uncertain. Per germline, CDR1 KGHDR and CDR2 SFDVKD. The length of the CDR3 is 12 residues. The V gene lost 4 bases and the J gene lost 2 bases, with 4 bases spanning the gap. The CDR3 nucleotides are TGTGCCACCAGTGACGCCAACTATGGCTACACCTTC. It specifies CATSDANYGYTF.

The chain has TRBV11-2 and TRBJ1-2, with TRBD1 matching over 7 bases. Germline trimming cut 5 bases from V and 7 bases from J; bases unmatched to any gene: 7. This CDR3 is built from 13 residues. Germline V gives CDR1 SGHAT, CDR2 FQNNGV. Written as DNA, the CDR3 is TGTGCCAGCAGCCCCCAAGGGGGCGGTGGCTACACCTTC. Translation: CASSPQGGGGYTF.

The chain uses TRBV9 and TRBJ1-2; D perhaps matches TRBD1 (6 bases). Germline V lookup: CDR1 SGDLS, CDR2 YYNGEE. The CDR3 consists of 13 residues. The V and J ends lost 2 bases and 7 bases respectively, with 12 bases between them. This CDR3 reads CASSVGGTSGYTF. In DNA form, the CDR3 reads TGTGCCAGCAGCGTGGGGGGCACTAGTGGCTACACCTTC.

The CDR3 sequence: CSAQGPPYGYTF. CDR3 coding DNA: TGCAGTGCTCAGGGGCCACCCTATGGCTACACCTTC. This chain connects TRBV20-1 to TRBJ1-2, with D possibly matching TRBD1 (6 bases). The CDR3 has 12 residues. The germline V and J ends were trimmed by 5 bases and 4 bases, with 11 bases remaining between them. Germline values: CDR1 DFQATT, CDR2 SNEGSKA (reference sequence).

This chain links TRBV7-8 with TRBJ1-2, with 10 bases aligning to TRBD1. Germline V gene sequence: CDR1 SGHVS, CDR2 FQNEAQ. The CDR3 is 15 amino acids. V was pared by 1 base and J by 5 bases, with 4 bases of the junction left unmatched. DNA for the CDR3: TGTGCCAGCAGCTTAGGCACGGGACAGGGGTATGGCTACACCTTC. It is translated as CASSLGTGQGYGYTF.

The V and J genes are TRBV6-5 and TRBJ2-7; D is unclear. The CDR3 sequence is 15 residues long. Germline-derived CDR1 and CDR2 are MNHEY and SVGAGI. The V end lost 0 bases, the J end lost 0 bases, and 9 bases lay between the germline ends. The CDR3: CASSYSGRSSYEQYF. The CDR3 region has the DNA TGTGCCAGCAGTTACTCGGGTAGGAGCTCCTACGAGCAGTACTTC.

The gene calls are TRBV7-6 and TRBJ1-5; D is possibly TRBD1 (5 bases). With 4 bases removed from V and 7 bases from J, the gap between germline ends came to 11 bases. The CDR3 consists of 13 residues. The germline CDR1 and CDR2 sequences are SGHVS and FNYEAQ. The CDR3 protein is CASSSWGGQPQHF. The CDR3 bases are TGTGCCAGCAGCTCCTGGGGGGGACAGCCCCAGCATTTT.

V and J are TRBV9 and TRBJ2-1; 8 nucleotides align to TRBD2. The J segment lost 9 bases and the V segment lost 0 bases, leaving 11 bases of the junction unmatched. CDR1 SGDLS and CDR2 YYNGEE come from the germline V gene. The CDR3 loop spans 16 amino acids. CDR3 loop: CASSVVTGRGGGEQFF. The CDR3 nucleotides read TGTGCCAGCAGCGTAGTTACGGGACGGGGGGGTGGTGAGCAGTTCTTC.

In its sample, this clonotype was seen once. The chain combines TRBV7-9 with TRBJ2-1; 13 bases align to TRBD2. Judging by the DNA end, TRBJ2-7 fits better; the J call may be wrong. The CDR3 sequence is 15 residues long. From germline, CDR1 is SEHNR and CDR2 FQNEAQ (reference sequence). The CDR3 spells CASSSTSGGQGGQYF. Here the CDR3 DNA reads TGTGCCAGCAGCTCGACTAGCGGGGGGCAAGGGGGGCAGTACTTC.

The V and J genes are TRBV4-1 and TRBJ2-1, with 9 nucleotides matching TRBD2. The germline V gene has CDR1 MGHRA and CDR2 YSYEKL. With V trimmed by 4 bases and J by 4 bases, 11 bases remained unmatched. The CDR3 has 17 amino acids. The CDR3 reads CASSPQRGAMTYNEQFF. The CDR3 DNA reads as TGCGCCAGCAGCCCCCAGCGGGGGGCAATGACTTACAATGAGCAGTTCTTC.

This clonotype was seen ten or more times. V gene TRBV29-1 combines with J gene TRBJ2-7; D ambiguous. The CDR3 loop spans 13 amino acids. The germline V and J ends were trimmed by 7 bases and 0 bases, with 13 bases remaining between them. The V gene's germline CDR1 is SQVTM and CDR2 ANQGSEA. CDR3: CSAARDVSYEQYF. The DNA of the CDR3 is TGCAGCGCCGCCCGAGACGTCTCCTACGAGCAGTACTTC.

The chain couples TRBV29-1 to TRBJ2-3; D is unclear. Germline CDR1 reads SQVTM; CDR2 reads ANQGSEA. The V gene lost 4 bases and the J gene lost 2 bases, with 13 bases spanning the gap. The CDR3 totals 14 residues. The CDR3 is CSVAGAQNTDTQYF. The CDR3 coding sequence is TGCAGCGTTGCAGGCGCGCAGAACACAGATACGCAGTATTTT.

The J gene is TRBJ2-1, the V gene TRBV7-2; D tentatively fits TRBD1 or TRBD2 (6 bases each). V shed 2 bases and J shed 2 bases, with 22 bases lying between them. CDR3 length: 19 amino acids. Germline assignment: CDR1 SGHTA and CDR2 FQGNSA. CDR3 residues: CASSLWHSGGPSPYNEQFF. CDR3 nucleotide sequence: TGTGCCAGCAGCTTATGGCACTCCGGGGGCCCAAGCCCCTACAATGAGCAGTTCTTC. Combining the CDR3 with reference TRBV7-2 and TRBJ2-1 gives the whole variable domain GAGVSQSPSNKVTEKGKDVELRCDPISGHTALYWYRQSLGQGLEFLIYFQGNSAPDKSGLPSDRFSAERTGGSVSTLTIQRTQQEDSAVYLCASSLWHSGGPSPYNEQFFGPGTRLTVL.

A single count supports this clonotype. Here the CDR3 reads CASSARAQQFF. The CDR3 DNA is TGTGCCAGCAGTGCGAGGGCTCAGCAGTTCTTC. J is TRBJ2-1 and V is TRBV27; maybe TRBD2 (5 bases). The germline V gene has CDR1 MNHEY and CDR2 SMNVEV (reference sequence). Trimming removed 5 bases from V and 11 bases from J, with 10 bases in between. This CDR3 region has 11 residues.

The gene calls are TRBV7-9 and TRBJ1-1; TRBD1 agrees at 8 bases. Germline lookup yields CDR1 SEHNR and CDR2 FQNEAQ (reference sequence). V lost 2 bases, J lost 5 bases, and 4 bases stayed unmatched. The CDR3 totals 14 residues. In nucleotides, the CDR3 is TGTGCCAGCAGCTTACAGGGGGCCGAAACTGAAGCTTTCTTT. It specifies CASSLQGAETEAFF.

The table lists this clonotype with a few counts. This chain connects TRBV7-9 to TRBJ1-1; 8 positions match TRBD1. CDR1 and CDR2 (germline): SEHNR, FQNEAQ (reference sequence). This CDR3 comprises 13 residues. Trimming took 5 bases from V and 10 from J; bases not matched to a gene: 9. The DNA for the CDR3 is TGTGCCAGCAGCCTCATGGACAGGGAGGCAGCTTTCTTT. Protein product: CASSLMDREAAFF.

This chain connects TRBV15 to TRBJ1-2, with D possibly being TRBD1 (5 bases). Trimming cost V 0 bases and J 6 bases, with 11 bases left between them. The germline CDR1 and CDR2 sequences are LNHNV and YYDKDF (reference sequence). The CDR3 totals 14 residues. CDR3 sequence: CATSRDRDGNGYTF. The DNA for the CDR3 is TGTGCCACCAGCAGAGACAGGGACGGAAATGGCTACACCTTC.

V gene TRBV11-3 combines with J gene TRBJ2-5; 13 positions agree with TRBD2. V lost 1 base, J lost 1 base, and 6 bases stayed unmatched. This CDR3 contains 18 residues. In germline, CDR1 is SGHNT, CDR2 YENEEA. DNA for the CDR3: TGTGCCAGCAGCTTAGCCCGTACTAGCGGGGGGGCCCAAGAGACCCAGTACTTC. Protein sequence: CASSLARTSGGAQETQYF.

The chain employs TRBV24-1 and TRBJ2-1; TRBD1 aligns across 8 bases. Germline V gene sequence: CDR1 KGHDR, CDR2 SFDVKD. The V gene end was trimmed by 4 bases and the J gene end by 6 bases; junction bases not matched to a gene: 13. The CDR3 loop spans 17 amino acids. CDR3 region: CATSDPGKAGGRNEQFF. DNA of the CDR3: TGTGCCACCAGTGACCCTGGGAAAGCAGGGGGCCGCAATGAGCAGTTCTTC.

The CDR3 DNA is TGTGCCAGCAACGTGGATGCGATGAACACTGAAGCTTTCTTT. This translates into CASNVDAMNTEAFF. J is TRBJ1-1 and V is TRBV11-2; no clear D gene. Deletions cut 7 bases from V and 0 bases from J, with 12 bases between. The CDR3 has 14 residues. The germline CDR1 and CDR2 sequences are SGHAT and FQNNGV.

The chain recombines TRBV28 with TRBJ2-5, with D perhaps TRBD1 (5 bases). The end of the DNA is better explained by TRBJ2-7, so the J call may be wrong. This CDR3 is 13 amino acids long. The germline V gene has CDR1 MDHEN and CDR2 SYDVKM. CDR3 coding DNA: TGTGCCAGCAGTCAATGGACAAAAACCGAGCAGTACTTC. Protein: CASSQWTKTEQYF.

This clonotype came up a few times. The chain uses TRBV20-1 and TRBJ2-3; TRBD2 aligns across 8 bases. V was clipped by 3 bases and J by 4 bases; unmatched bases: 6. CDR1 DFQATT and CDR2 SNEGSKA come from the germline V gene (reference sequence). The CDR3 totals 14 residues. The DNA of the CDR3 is TGCAGTGCTAGGGGCGGGGGGCCCCCAGATACGCAGTATTTT. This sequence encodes CSARGGGPPDTQYF.